Listed below are T cell receptor beta chains from one sample, sequenced in a study of siplizumab effects on memory and regulatory T cells. Assay: immunoSEQ multiplex PCR; the TCRdb copy retains only in-frame clones and omits some. The sample carries more than 85,000 clones, just under 95% recorded once. The sequenced sample was CD4+ T cells sorted from blood. The receptors here all came from a human donor in good health. The CDR3 runs from the conserved cysteine through the conserved F or W. Clone size appears in some rows only: once, few, many, or a class for an expanded clone.

clone size	V gene	J gene	CDR3 protein
NA	TRBV7-3	TRBJ2-3	CASSGSGGTDTQYF
NA	TRBV7-3	TRBJ1-2	CASSPTGRYGYTF
NA	TRBV10-3	TRBJ2-2	CAISGREHDGELFF
NA	TRBV18	TRBJ2-1	CASSPSRDNEQFF
NA	TRBV5-1	TRBJ2-6	CASSSGFPGANVLTF
few	TRBV19	TRBJ2-7	CASSFSQVTSYEQYF
NA	TRBV6-5	TRBJ2-3	CASSFGLAVMATQYF
NA	TRBV7-9	TRBJ2-3	CASSLGPGRRGDTQYF
once	TRBV10-1	TRBJ2-3	CASSEIYFTDTQYF
NA	TRBV19	TRBJ2-3	CASSTGTGGSDTQYF
NA	TRBV5-6	TRBJ2-5	CASSSGKETQYF
NA	TRBV19	TRBJ1-5	CASSRGQGANQPQHF
NA	TRBV5-5	TRBJ2-7	CASRPFPGTGNYEQYF
NA	TRBV6-5	TRBJ1-3	CASGQIGNTIYF
NA	TRBV6-1	TRBJ2-3	CASIFTSGTDTQYF
NA	TRBV19	TRBJ2-3	CASSALLRMISTDTQYF
NA	TRBV29-1	TRBJ2-5	CSADCFRDSEMLETQYF
NA	TRBV29-1	TRBJ2-3	CSADIGTDTQYF
NA	TRBV7-3	TRBJ2-1	CASSLESGRYNEQFF
NA	TRBV19	TRBJ1-1	CASRELYSLNTEAFF
NA	TRBV6-4	TRBJ2-1	CASSDSDSRGLGNNEQFF
NA	TRBV7-9	TRBJ1-2	CASSASDRDDYGYTF
NA	TRBV18	TRBJ2-1	CASSPQGSSYNEQFF
NA	TRBV6-5	TRBJ2-7	CASRAGTKSSYEQYF
once	TRBV5-6	TRBJ1-1	CASSFTSRGTEAFF
NA	TRBV29-1	TRBJ2-7	CSVATGTGAYEQYF
NA	TRBV6-5	TRBJ2-1	CASSSAYTLRRRFF
NA	TRBV29-1	TRBJ2-3	CSVDPRQGSTDTQYF
NA	TRBV19	TRBJ2-3	CASGAYTDTQYF
NA	TRBV27	TRBJ2-2	CASSGKVGQGHTGELFF
NA	TRBV5-1	TRBJ2-3	CASSARQESTDTQYF
NA	TRBV2	TRBJ1-2	CASTEAYGYTF
NA	TRBV10-3	TRBJ2-3	CAITGTKVDTQYF
NA	TRBV29-1	TRBJ2-2	CSVVLAGMGRTGELFF
NA	TRBV27	TRBJ1-5	CASSGQGQGSGQPQHF
NA	TRBV23-1	TRBJ2-2	CASSGRRALLNTGELFF
once	TRBV4-2	TRBJ2-4	CASSPGLELSIYIIQYF
once	TRBV6-5	TRBJ2-7	CASRGGTYEQYF
NA	TRBV6-5	TRBJ2-5	CASSFMVDRKETQYF
NA	TRBV27	TRBJ2-4	CASASWEVAKNIQYF
NA	TRBV10-3	TRBJ1-2	CAISESPTVYTF
NA	TRBV5-1	TRBJ2-7	CASTASGYEQYF
NA	TRBV5-6	TRBJ2-3	CASSLGNTQYF
NA	TRBV10-3	TRBJ2-2	CAISPSGRMNTGELFF
NA	TRBV9	TRBJ1-2	CASSVATGGAYGYTF